The 11 T cell receptor beta chains below come from one sample, sequenced in a study of T cell changes during pregnancy in multiple sclerosis. Using immunoSEQ multiplex PCR, the repertoire was profiled, and TCRdb retains in-frame clones only, with some absent. The sample lists some 38,000 clones; around 90% were seen once. Sample: CD4+ T cells from peripheral blood mononuclear cells, taken in the third trimester of pregnancy. The receptors stem from a female donor in good health, enrolled as a control in a pregnancy study.

The rearrangement links TRBV27 to TRBJ2-1; perhaps TRBD1 as D (6 bases). This CDR3 spans 15 amino acids. CDR1 is MNHEY, CDR2 SMNVEV, per germline (reference sequence). Trimming removed 5 bases from V and 6 bases from J, with 17 bases in between. CDR3 nucleotides: TGTGCCAGCAGTCCCTACCTGAGACAGGTCAATGAGCAGTTCTTC. It is translated as CASSPYLRQVNEQFF.

This sequence joins TRBV18 and TRBJ2-1; D might be TRBD2 (5 bases). This CDR3 comprises 16 residues. Germline lookup yields CDR1 KGHSH and CDR2 LQKENI. V lost 4 bases, J lost 6 bases, and 19 bases lay in between. The CDR3 sequence is CASSQRTGEGRNEQFF. The CDR3 region has the DNA TGTGCCAGCTCACAACGGACCGGGGAAGGGCGCAATGAGCAGTTCTTC.

The chain joins TRBV11-2 to TRBJ1-5; D not resolved. Per germline, CDR1 SGHAT and CDR2 FQNNGV. This CDR3 is 13 amino acids long. Trimming took off 5 bases at V and 0 bases at J, with 5 bases between the two ends. The CDR3 sequence is CASSPNSNQPQHF. CDR3 coding DNA: TGTGCCAGCAGCCCTAATAGCAATCAGCCCCAGCATTTT.

The V call is TRBV6-5, the J call TRBJ1-6; tentatively, D is TRBD1 (5 bases). Germline lookup yields CDR1 MNHEY and CDR2 SVGAGI. Trimming removed 6 bases from V and 4 bases from J, with 7 bases in between. This CDR3 has 13 residues. Here the CDR3 reads CASSRQYNSPLHF. For the CDR3, the DNA is TGTGCCAGCAGCAGACAGTATAATTCACCCCTCCACTTT.

The rearrangement uses TRBV28 and TRBJ1-5, with unresolved D. Germline assignment: CDR1 MDHEN and CDR2 SYDVKM. The CDR3 loop spans 12 amino acids. Between the trimmed V and J ends, which lost 10 bases and 5 bases, there was a span of 12 bases. The CDR3 protein is CATSTPDQPQHF. CDR3 sequence (DNA): TGTGCCACCTCCACCCCGGATCAGCCCCAGCATTTT.

J is TRBJ1-2 and V is TRBV7-9; TRBD1 matches at 7 bases. The CDR3 is 15 amino acids. V shed 1 base and J 2 bases; nucleotides not matched to a gene: 4. The germline V gene encodes CDR1 SEHNR and CDR2 FQNEAQ (reference sequence). The CDR3, as DNA: TGTGCCAGCAGCTTAGAGGCAGGGGGGAACTATGGCTACACCTTC. Its translation is CASSLEAGGNYGYTF.

The V call is TRBV4-1, the J call TRBJ1-1; TRBD1 is a possible D gene (5 bases). Germline CDR1 and CDR2: MGHRA and YSYEKL. This CDR3 comprises 15 residues. Trimming removed 3 bases at V and 3 bases at J, with 14 bases between. For the CDR3, the DNA is TGCGCCAGCAGCCAGGGGCCTCGGGAGGACACTGAAGCTTTCTTT. As protein: CASSQGPREDTEAFF.

The rearrangement joins TRBV4-3 to TRBJ2-7; D ambiguous. The CDR3 has 14 amino acids. V was cut by 0 bases and J by 0 bases, with 6 bases left in between. Per germline, CDR1 LGHNA and CDR2 YSLEER. CDR3 DNA: TGCGCCAGCAGCCAAGACCCTAGCTCCTACGAGCAGTACTTC. Protein product: CASSQDPSSYEQYF.

V and J are TRBV7-6 and TRBJ2-7, with D perhaps matching TRBD2 (5 bases). CDR3 size: 15 residues. Trimming took 2 bases from V and 2 from J, leaving 13 bases between them. The V gene's germline CDR1 is SGHVS and CDR2 FNYEAQ. The CDR3 sequence is CASSLRGGEAYEQYF. The CDR3 DNA reads TGTGCCAGCAGCTTACGGGGTGGGGAAGCCTACGAGCAGTACTTC.

The chain recombines TRBV6-1 with TRBJ1-6; TRBD1 is a possible D gene (5 bases). Germline CDR1 MNHNS, CDR2 SASEGT. Trimming pared 0 bases from V and 9 bases from J, leaving 15 bases between. This CDR3 comprises 16 residues. The CDR3 region is CASSEARGDSVSPLHF. The CDR3, as DNA: TGTGCCAGCAGTGAAGCGCGGGGGGACTCGGTTTCACCCCTCCACTTT.

The chain couples TRBV5-6 to TRBJ2-2, with a tentative D call TRBD2 (6 bases). Deletions cut 1 base from V and 4 bases from J, with 14 bases between. The CDR3 totals 16 residues. CDR1 SGHDT and CDR2 YYEEEE come from the germline V gene. CDR3 DNA sequence: TGTGCCAGCAGCTTGTCCTGGGCGGGGACCACCGGGGAGCTGTTTTTT. This codes for CASSLSWAGTTGELFF.